The clone carrying this T cell receptor beta chain was counted once. These data originate in a study of blood T cell repertoires in COVID-19. Per the original methods: Nucleated cell number was recorded as an estimate derived from reference gene primer amplification. Only in-frame clones appear in the TCRdb table, and some are missing; sequencing was by immunoSEQ multiplex PCR. That table is the source of V, J and clone size, and D and trimming were worked out from the DNA. The data show about 67,000 clones, roughly nine tenths seen once. The CDR3 runs 13 residues. V lost 7 bases and J 7 bases, leaving 17 bases between the germline ends. CDR1 is MDHEN and CDR2 is SYDVKM in the germline V gene.

The sequenced material came from peripheral blood. The genes are TRBV28 and TRBJ2-7; D is possibly TRBD2 (6 bases). The sequence was obtained from a woman of 80 years or more with acute or convalescent COVID-19. CDR3 DNA sequence: TGTGCCAGCATGGTCGGGGGTGCGGGAGAGCAGTACTTC. Translating gives CASMVGGAGEQYF.